The clone carrying this T cell receptor (beta chain) showed up just a few times. What it recognizes is unknown. This CDR3 has 16 residues. J gave up 1 base and V 7 bases, and 7 bases lay outside the gene matches. Germline V gene lookup returns CDR1 LNHDA and CDR2 SQIVND (reference sequence). A single record per CDR3 protein comes from TCRdb applying MiXCR to the reads. The sample consists of more than 85,000 distinct CDR3 sequences, around 28% of them appearing once. This specimen belongs to a study of T cell repertoires in cytomegalovirus infection. On the study more broadly: Matching HLA type and CMV infection were both indicated by public TCR beta signatures.

Regarding the study as a whole: Cumulative public TCR beta family frequency identified carriers of CMV plus the relevant HLA. Dominating the ex vivo response were HLA-C-restricted CMV-specific TCR beta clonotypes.

Sequenced here: CD8+ T cells from cultured PBMCs, sampled from culture after CMV antigen stimulation. The J gene is TRBJ2-7, the V gene TRBV19, with 13 bases fitting TRBD2. The receptor's source is a human donor in good health (CMV status not recorded). Some clones in this sample may be carry-over from other donors' samples. The CDR3 DNA reads as TGTGCCAGTACTCCCGGACTAGCGGGGGCTTCCTACGAGCAGTACTTC. Protein: CASTPGLAGASYEQYF.